The clone carrying this T cell receptor beta chain came up once. This CDR3 spans 15 amino acids. Deletions cut 2 bases from V and 11 bases from J, with 21 bases between. In germline, CDR1 is SGHDN, CDR2 FVKESK. The sample belongs to a study of technical replicates of blood from several donors. Repertoires were generated with immunoSEQ multiplex PCR, while TCRdb's copy carries only in-frame clones and drops some. The sample shows about 90,000 clones, approximately 90% of them seen only once. The origin of this receptor is a human donor in good health. The rearrangement uses TRBV14 and TRBJ1-1; no definite D call. The sample taken for sequencing was T cells isolated from PBMCs. CDR3 protein: CASSQQRVPSSSAFF. In nucleotides, the CDR3 is TGTGCCAGCAGCCAACAACGGGTCCCTTCTTCATCGGCTTTCTTT.